This T cell receptor (beta chain) was sequenced for a study of blood T cell repertoires in COVID-19. Overall study: Acute and convalescent COVID-19 samples came from the United States, Italy and Spain.

The V and J ends lost 7 bases and 1 base respectively, with 7 bases between them. This CDR3 spans 13 amino acids. Per germline, CDR1 SEHNR and CDR2 FQNEAQ (reference sequence). The study drew participants aged about 18 to 95 years from 24 US areas. Grouping used clinical history reported by participants in a survey and questionnaire. Cohort 3 recovery required two negative PCRs, clearance, or symptom resolution. Measured with immunoSEQ multiplex PCR; TCRdb has only the in-frame clones, and not every one. In the table there are about 300,000 clones, 87% of which are singletons. The chain joins TRBV7-9 to TRBJ2-2; D may be TRBD1 (6 bases). This clonotype was sampled from a woman between 25 and 40 years old who had recovered from COVID-19. Source material: PBMCs or T cells enriched from blood (not recorded which). The CDR3, as DNA: TGTGCCAGCAAGGGACAGAACACCGGGGAGCTGTTTTTT. Protein sequence: CASKGQNTGELFF.